This T cell receptor (beta chain) stems from a study of T cells in Graves' hyperthyroidism and ophthalmopathy. Study observations and caveats: A model of 13 V-J features distinguished ophthalmopathy from stable hyperthyroidism.

Remarks on this clonotype: Its antigen is unknown.

Stable disease denoted Graves' hyperthyroidism without ophthalmopathy progression within 18 months. Hyperthyroidism was newly diagnosed in patients aged 18 to 65 (duration under 2 months). Trimming took 5 bases from V and 6 from J, leaving 11 bases between them. Germline loops: CDR1 DFQATT, CDR2 SNEGSKA (reference sequence). This CDR3 is built from 13 residues. The source material, RNA transcripts, was used to amplify TCR beta CDR3 regions. HTBI primers were the set used in a first-round RT-PCR of the TCR CDR3. One entry per CDR3 protein, called by TCRdb with MiXCR from the multiplex PCR reads. This table holds more than 600,000 distinct CDR3 sequences, about a sixth found once.

The receptor comes from a man younger than 35 with Graves' hyperthyroidism. V usage is TRBV20-1 and J usage is TRBJ1-6, with D possibly TRBD1 on 6 matching bases. The sequenced material came from blood. The CDR3: CSARTGTNSPLHF. In DNA form, the CDR3 reads TGCAGTGCTCGAACAGGGACTAATTCACCCCTCCACTTT.